The clone carrying this T cell receptor beta chain has only a few counts. Its antigen remains unidentified. The CDR3 contains 16 residues. V dropped 0 bases and J dropped 4 bases, with 12 bases sitting between them. Germline V CDR1 and CDR2: LGHNA, YNFKEQ. A sample-barcoded 5' primer and a J-beta primer mix were used in a second PCR of roughly 7 to 11 cycles. TCRdb re-called the 5' RACE reads with MiXCR, one entry per CDR3 protein. Of over a million distinct CDR3 sequences in the sample, almost 60% were seen once. These data come from a study of blood T cells in healthy people across ages. Findings and caveats of the study: Long-lived donors carried more naive CD4+ cells and greater diversity than aged donors. It was found that TCR beta diversity correlated strongly with the percentage of naive T cells.

This sequence originates from a man between 18 and 35 years old in good health. The material sequenced was blood. This chain links TRBV4-2 with TRBJ2-2, with a possible D match to TRBD1 (6 bases). CDR3 sequence reads: CASSQDEGQGTGELFF. The CDR3 DNA sequence: TGTGCCAGCAGCCAAGACGAGGGACAAGGCACCGGGGAGCTGTTTTTT.